The 15 T cell receptor beta chains given below trace back to one sample, sequenced in a study of blood T cell repertoires in COVID-19 (dated by TCRdb to between 2020 and 2021). Receptor libraries were prepared by the immunoSEQ multiplex PCR assay. The table comes from immuneACCESS by way of TCRdb, which keeps in-frame sequences with V and J called. Part of the clones is missing from these tables; in studies checked, under half for an unresolved V gene and the rest for unknown reasons. The sample table lists roughly 200,000 clones, around four fifths of them with a count of one. The ten largest clones add up to roughly 8.8% of the sample. Sequencing used peripheral blood. The receptors come from a man aged 40-55 years with active or convalescent COVID-19.

The V gene is TRBV4-1, the J gene TRBJ1-5; D is unclear. The germline gives CDR1 MGHRA, CDR2 YSYEKL. Trimming removed 0 bases from V and 7 bases from J, with 13 bases in between. CDR3 length: 15 amino acids. CDR3 sequence reads: CASSQDRLRWQPQHF. In DNA form, the CDR3 reads TGCGCCAGCAGCCAAGATAGGTTGCGGTGGCAGCCCCAGCATTTT.

The V call is TRBV11-2, the J call TRBJ1-1; D not resolved. Trimming cost V 4 bases and J 4 bases, with 10 bases left between them. Germline-derived CDR1 and CDR2 are SGHAT and FQNNGV. This CDR3 is 13 amino acids long. The CDR3 here is CASSSLMSTEAFF. CDR3 DNA sequence: TGTGCCAGCAGCTCCCTTATGAGCACTGAAGCTTTCTTT.

The rearrangement joins TRBV30 to TRBJ1-2; D ambiguous. This CDR3 spans 13 amino acids. Trimming stripped 4 bases from V and 8 bases from J, with 17 bases between. Germline V gene lookup returns CDR1 GTSNPN and CDR2 SVGIG (reference sequence). In DNA, the CDR3 is TGTGCCTGGAAAGACACCTTGGGAGGCGGCTACACCTTC. Encoded protein: CAWKDTLGGGYTF.

This clone was picked up many times. The V gene is TRBV29-1, the J gene TRBJ2-1, with 10 nucleotides matching TRBD2. CDR3 length: 12 amino acids. Germline V lookup: CDR1 SQVTM, CDR2 ANQGSEA. J gave up 10 bases and V 3 bases, and 3 bases lay outside the gene matches. The CDR3 protein is CSVDGLAVEQFF. The CDR3 DNA reads as TGCAGCGTTGACGGACTAGCGGTAGAGCAGTTCTTC.

The rearrangement uses TRBV10-3 and TRBJ2-7, with D possibly being TRBD1 (6 bases). The CDR3 extends over 14 amino acids. V dropped 5 bases and J dropped 0 bases, with 11 bases sitting between them. Per germline, CDR1 ENHRY and CDR2 SYGVKD. DNA of the CDR3: TGTGCCATCAGTTCAGGGGTCAGCTCCTACGAGCAGTACTTC. Its translation is CAISSGVSSYEQYF.

The CDR3 sequence: CASSLASGTGRIDTQYF. CDR3 nucleotide sequence: TGCGCCAGCAGCTTGGCCTCGGGGACAGGACGGATCGATACGCAGTATTTT. The chain joins TRBV5-1 to TRBJ2-3; 8 positions agree with TRBD1. This CDR3 contains 17 residues. Trimming removed 0 bases from V and 6 bases from J; junction bases left unmatched: 12. Per germline, CDR1 SGHRS and CDR2 YFSETQ.

The chain recombines TRBV28 with TRBJ2-6; 8 nucleotides align to TRBD1. Germline V gene data show CDR1 as MDHEN and CDR2 as SYDVKM. The J segment lost 1 base and the V segment lost 2 bases, leaving 7 bases of the junction unmatched. The CDR3 runs 18 residues. CDR3 in amino acids: CASSLAGQGGSGANVLTF. The CDR3 DNA reads as TGTGCCAGCAGTTTAGCCGGACAGGGCGGGTCTGGGGCCAACGTCCTGACTTTC.

The chain recombines TRBV19 with TRBJ1-1, with D tentatively TRBD1 (6 bases). Trimming removed 4 bases at V and 1 base at J, with 19 bases between. CDR3 length: 17 amino acids. From germline, CDR1 is LNHDA and CDR2 SQIVND (reference sequence). DNA for the CDR3: TGTGCCAGTAGTACTTTTAAGGGTGGCAGGGGGAACACTGAAGCTTTCTTT. Translated: CASSTFKGGRGNTEAFF. The entire variable domain, with the rest obtained from reference TRBV19 and TRBJ1-1, is as follows: DGGITQSPKYLFRKEGQNVTLSCEQNLNHDAMYWYRQDPGQGLRLIYYSQIVNDFQKGDIAEGYSVSREKKESFPLTVTSAQKNPTAFYLCASSTFKGGRGNTEAFFGQGTRLTVV.

The genes are TRBV14 and TRBJ2-2, with a tentative D call TRBD1 (5 bases). The V end was cut by 2 bases, the J end by 6 bases, with 7 bases between. The germline gives CDR1 SGHDN, CDR2 FVKESK. The CDR3 is made up of 13 amino acids. The CDR3 bases are TGTGCCAGCAGCCAACAGGGTCCCGGGGAGCTGTTTTTT. As protein: CASSQQGPGELFF.

CDR3 nucleotides: TGTGCCATCAGTGAGTCGACAGGGTCGTTCTACGAGCAGTACTTC. This encodes CAISESTGSFYEQYF. This chain uses TRBV10-3 with TRBJ2-7; 7 bases fit TRBD1. This CDR3 contains 15 residues. The germline V gene encodes CDR1 ENHRY and CDR2 SYGVKD. After removal of 0 bases from V and 3 bases from J, the junction contained 5 bases not matched to a gene.

The chain links TRBV5-1 to TRBJ1-1, with D hard to call. The CDR3 covers 14 residues. Trimming cost V 1 base and J 2 bases, with 9 bases left between them. CDR1 is SGHRS and CDR2 is YFSETQ in the germline V gene. This chain's CDR3 is CASSLSTGNTEAFF. CDR3 coding DNA: TGCGCCAGCAGCTTGAGCACGGGAAACACTGAAGCTTTCTTT.

This clone has a handful of counts. The V call is TRBV6-1, the J call TRBJ1-1; D uncertain. This CDR3 spans 12 amino acids. The germline V gene has CDR1 MNHNS and CDR2 SASEGT. V lost 3 bases, J lost 0 bases, and 2 bases lay in between. The CDR3 DNA follows: TGTGCCAGCAGTGACATGAACACTGAAGCTTTCTTT. Translation gives CASSDMNTEAFF.

This clone was found a few times. The chain carries TRBV11-2 and TRBJ2-1, with 14 bases aligning to TRBD2. This CDR3 has 15 residues. With 0 bases clipped from V and 9 bases from J, the junction kept 1 base outside the gene matches. Germline V gene sequence: CDR1 SGHAT, CDR2 FQNNGV. In DNA form, the CDR3 reads TGTGCCAGCAGCTTAGAGACTAGCGGGGGGGTTGAGCAGTTCTTC. Amino acid sequence: CASSLETSGGVEQFF.

V gene TRBV11-2 combines with J gene TRBJ2-7; the D gene is possibly TRBD1 (6 bases). Between the trimmed V and J ends, which lost 5 bases and 2 bases, there was a span of 16 bases. The CDR3 consists of 15 residues. Germline V gene lookup returns CDR1 SGHAT and CDR2 FQNNGV. The CDR3 nucleotides are TGTGCCAGCAGCCTAAGCCGACAGGTTCCCTACGAGCAGTACTTC. It codes for CASSLSRQVPYEQYF.

V is TRBV5-1 and J is TRBJ2-2; 13 nucleotides line up with TRBD2. Germline loops: CDR1 SGHRS, CDR2 YFSETQ. Losses at the gene ends were 2 bases for V and 9 bases for J; bases not matched to a gene: 10. The CDR3 sequence is 17 residues long. The CDR3 reads CASSLPPGLAGVRELFF. The CDR3 coding sequence is TGCGCCAGCAGCTTACCCCCCGGACTAGCGGGAGTAAGGGAGCTGTTTTTT.